The entry below describes one T cell receptor beta chain. Its cognate antigen is unknown. This record comes from a study of cytomegalovirus exposure and HLA in healthy donors. Across the study: In a previous analysis, 117 million unique TCR beta sequences were found from 150 million to 200 million T cells.

General study findings and limits: Trimming of TCR beta V- and J-genes showed a link, identified in a later analysis, to a missense DCLRE1C variant.

Germline CDR1 is LNHNV and CDR2 is YYDKDF (reference sequence). This CDR3 is built from 15 residues. Between the trimmed V and J ends, which lost 0 bases and 4 bases, there was a span of 12 bases. 60 Vbeta and 13 Jbeta primers were used in PCR. The data were produced by immunoSEQ multiplex PCR, yet TCRdb's version contains in-frame clones alone and is incomplete. Among tens of thousands of clones listed, 75% to 85% were seen once. Input material: PBMCs. This sequence was found in a woman between 35 and 50 years old in good health and CMV-seropositive. The chain links TRBV15 to TRBJ1-1; D possibly corresponds to TRBD1 (5 bases). DNA of the CDR3: TGTGCCACCAGCAGAGATCGCCCGGGGGGCACTGAAGCTTTCTTT. This encodes CATSRDRPGGTEAFF.